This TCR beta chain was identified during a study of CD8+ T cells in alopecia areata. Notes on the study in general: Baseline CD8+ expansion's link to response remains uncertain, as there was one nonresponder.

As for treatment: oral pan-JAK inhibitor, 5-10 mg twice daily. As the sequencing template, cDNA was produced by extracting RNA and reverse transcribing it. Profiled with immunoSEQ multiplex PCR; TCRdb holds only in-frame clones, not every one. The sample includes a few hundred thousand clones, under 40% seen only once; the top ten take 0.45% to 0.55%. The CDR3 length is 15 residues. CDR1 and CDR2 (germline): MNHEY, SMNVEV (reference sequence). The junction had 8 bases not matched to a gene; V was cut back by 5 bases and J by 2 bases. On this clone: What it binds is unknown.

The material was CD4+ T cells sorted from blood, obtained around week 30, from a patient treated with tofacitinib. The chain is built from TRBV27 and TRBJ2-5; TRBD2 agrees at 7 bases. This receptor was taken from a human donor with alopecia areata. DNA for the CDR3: TGTGCCAGCAGTCGTGCCCTAGCGGCTCAAGAGACCCAGTACTTC. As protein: CASSRALAAQETQYF.